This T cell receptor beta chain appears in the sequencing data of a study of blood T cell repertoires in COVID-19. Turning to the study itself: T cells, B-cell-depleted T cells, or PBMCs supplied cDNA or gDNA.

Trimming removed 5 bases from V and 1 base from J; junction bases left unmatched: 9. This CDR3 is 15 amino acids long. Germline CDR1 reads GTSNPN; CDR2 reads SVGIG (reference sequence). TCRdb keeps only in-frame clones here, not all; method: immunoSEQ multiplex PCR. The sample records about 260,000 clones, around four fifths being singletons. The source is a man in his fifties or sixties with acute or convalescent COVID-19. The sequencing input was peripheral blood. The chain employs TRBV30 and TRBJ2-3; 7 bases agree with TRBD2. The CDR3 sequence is CAWGVRAGGTDTQYF. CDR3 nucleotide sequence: TGTGCCTGGGGGGTTCGGGCGGGAGGCACAGATACGCAGTATTTT.